Each of the 7 T cell receptor beta chains below was sequenced from the same sample in a study of type 1 regulatory T cells. These receptors lack a known antigen. TCRdb recomputed calls from the reads with MiXCR, one row per CDR3 protein. Of tens of thousands of distinct CDR3 sequences in the sample, 9% to 15% were seen once. Specimen: cultured non-Tr1 T cells, either the whole culture or a sorted T cell fraction (not recorded which). These receptors all come from a human donor in good health.

This clonotype showed up just a few times. J is TRBJ2-3 and V is TRBV5-1; 10 bases fit TRBD1. Germline V gene sequence: CDR1 SGHRS, CDR2 YFSETQ. This CDR3 comprises 16 residues. With V trimmed by 4 bases and J by 2 bases, 7 bases remained unmatched. The CDR3 nucleotides read TGCGCCAGCAGCATGGGACAGGGGCAATTCACAGATACGCAGTATTTT. Its translation is CASSMGQGQFTDTQYF.

In its sample, this clonotype is medium-sized. J is TRBJ2-1 and V is TRBV5-1; 9 bases are a match to TRBD2. The V and J ends lost 0 bases and 12 bases, in that order; junction bases with no gene match: 10. In germline, CDR1 is SGHRS, CDR2 YFSETQ. The CDR3 is made up of 15 amino acids. CDR3 sequence (DNA): TGCGCCAGCAGCTTGGGGACTAGCGAAACGAGTAGGCAGTTCTTC. Amino acids: CASSLGTSETSRQFF.

CDR3 in amino acids: CASADRLAKNIQYF. The DNA of the CDR3 is TGTGCCAGCGCCGATCGGCTAGCCAAAAACATTCAGTACTTC. The rearrangement uses TRBV7-9 and TRBJ2-4; D not resolved. The ends were cut back, 8 bases at V and 0 bases at J, with 11 bases in the middle. There are 14 residues in the CDR3. In germline, CDR1 is SEHNR, CDR2 FQNEAQ (reference sequence).

The chain carries TRBV28 and TRBJ2-5, with D uncertain. Trimming pared 6 bases from V and 2 bases from J, leaving 10 bases between. Germline V gene sequence: CDR1 MDHEN, CDR2 SYDVKM. This CDR3 contains 13 residues. The CDR3 reads CASSFHGQETQYF. In nucleotides, the CDR3 is TGTGCCAGCAGCTTCCACGGACAAGAGACCCAGTACTTC.

The rearrangement uses TRBV12-3 or TRBV12-4 and TRBJ2-5; D remains ambiguous. Between the trimmed V and J ends, which lost 3 bases and 5 bases, there was a span of 10 bases. The CDR3 contains 13 residues. The CDR3 DNA reads TGTGCCAGCAGTTTCCGGCGGTGGGAGACCCAGTACTTC. The encoded protein is CASSFRRWETQYF.

This clonotype was observed many times. The chain has TRBV10-3 and TRBJ1-2; D call uncertain. Germline V CDR1 and CDR2: ENHRY, SYGVKD. The CDR3 sequence is 13 residues long. V was trimmed by 0 bases and J by 7 bases, leaving 9 bases between them. In DNA, the CDR3 is TGTGCCATCAGTGAGTCTGGGGATTCTGGCTACACCTTC. Its translation is CAISESGDSGYTF.

This chain connects TRBV20-1 to TRBJ2-1; 10 positions match TRBD2. Germline trimming cut 3 bases from V and 10 bases from J; bases unmatched to any gene: 3. Germline V CDR1 and CDR2: DFQATT, SNEGSKA (reference sequence). The CDR3 length is 12 residues. The CDR3 loop is CSARQGLAEQFF. The CDR3 DNA is TGCAGTGCTAGGCAGGGACTAGCGGAGCAGTTCTTC.